This is a list of T cell receptor beta chains from one sample in a study of long-term antiretroviral therapy in people with HIV. Assay used: immunoSEQ multiplex PCR; TCRdb lists only in-frame clones, some missing. Counted here are 15,000 to 20,000 clones, about four fifths occurring once; the ten biggest clones make up approximately 20%. The material sequenced was unsorted PBMCs, taken just before starting antiretroviral therapy. The receptors come from a man aged 40-50 years with HIV. Both conserved end residues are part of each CDR3. The D gene is left open where the match is weak. Not all rows give a size; the values are once, few, many and, for expanded clones, a class.

>NA|NA|TRBV5-6|TRBJ1-2
TGTGCCAGCAGCTTAGGGACGGCCCATGGCTGGGGCTACACCTTC
CASSLGTAHGWGYTF
>once|NA|TRBV5-1|TRBJ1-1
TGCGCCAGCAGCCTGGGACACCACACTGAAGCTTTCTTT
CASSLGHHTEAFF
>NA|NA|TRBV15|TRBJ1-4
TGTGCCACCAGCAGAGATATTGCGGGCGGAAGTGCGGGTGAAAAACTGTTTTTT
CATSRDIAGGSAGEKLFF
>NA|NA|TRBV29-1|TRBJ2-1
TGCAGCGTCGTACCTACTTCAAGCGGGACAGGCGATGAGCAGTTCTTC
CSVVPTSSGTGDEQFF
>NA|NA|TRBV5-1|TRBJ1-1
TGCGCCAGCAGCTTGGCCAACTCTGGGGATACTGAAGCTTTCTTT
CASSLANSGDTEAFF
>NA|NA|TRBV6-5|TRBJ1-4
TGTGCCAGCAGTTACTCGGGGGGCGCGTCTAATGAAAAACTGTTTTTT
CASSYSGGASNEKLFF
>NA|NA|TRBV7-9|TRBJ2-5
TGTGCCAGCAGCTTCGGGCGGGGCCAAGAGACCCAGTACTTC
CASSFGRGQETQYF
>NA|NA|TRBV27|TRBJ1-1
TGTGCCAGCAAAACTCAGGGATATGGCACTGAAGCTTTCTTT
CASKTQGYGTEAFF
>few|TRBD1|TRBV6-1|TRBJ2-7
TGTGCCAGCAGTCCGGGACAGGGCCTCTACGAGCAGTACTTC
CASSPGQGLYEQYF
>NA|NA|TRBV2|TRBJ2-6
TGTGCCAGGACGGCAGAGGGCTCTGGGGCCAACGTCCTGACTTTC
CARTAEGSGANVLTF
>NA|TRBD1|TRBV6-1|TRBJ1-4
TGTGCCAGCAGAGACAGGGTCGAAAATGAAAAACTGTTTTTT
CASRDRVENEKLFF
>NA|TRBD2|TRBV10-1|TRBJ2-3
TGCGCCAGCAGTGTGGCTAGCGGGAGTATGGCAGATACGCAGTATTTT
CASSVASGSMADTQYF
>NA|NA|TRBV18|TRBJ1-1
TGTGCCAGCTCACCAAACAGGGCCGGTTCCCACGGTACATTGAACACTGAAGCTTTCTTT
CASSPNRAGSHGTLNTEAFF
>NA|TRBD1|TRBV7-2|TRBJ1-5
TGTGCCAGCAGCTCGTCGACGGACAGGGAAGGTCAGCCCCAGCATTTT
CASSSSTDREGQPQHF
>NA|TRBD1|TRBV7-3|TRBJ2-3
TGTGCCAGCAGCTTAGGACAGGGTTACACAGATACGCAGTATTTT
CASSLGQGYTDTQYF
>few|NA|TRBV7-2|TRBJ2-1
TGTGCCAGCAGCTTAGGGCTGTTGCCCAATGAGCAGTTCTTC
CASSLGLLPNEQFF
>NA|NA|TRBV4-1|TRBJ1-3
TGCGCCAGCAGCCAAGGGCTCTCTGGAAACACCATATATTTT
CASSQGLSGNTIYF
>NA|TRBD1|TRBV6-1|TRBJ2-7
TGTGCCAGCTACTCAGGGGGCGGCGAGCAGTACTTC
CASYSGGGEQYF
>medium-sized|NA|TRBV4-1|TRBJ2-7
TGCGCCAGCAGCCAAGATTATCCCGGCCCATACGAGCAGTACTTC
CASSQDYPGPYEQYF
>NA|TRBD1|TRBV4-2|TRBJ1-5
TGTGCCAGCAGCCAAAACAGGGGTTTGGAGCCCCAGCATTTT
CASSQNRGLEPQHF
>NA|TRBD1|TRBV15|TRBJ1-2
TGTGCCACCAGCAGTGGCCCGGGACAGCGCTTGAAGGGCTACACCTTC
CATSSGPGQRLKGYTF
>NA|TRBD1|TRBV7-2|TRBJ1-1
TGTGCCAGCAGCCGGATCCCGGGACAGGGGGCAGGGACTGAAGCTTTCTTT
CASSRIPGQGAGTEAFF
>NA|NA|TRBV18|TRBJ1-1
TGTGCCAGCTCACCATCGAAGGTGTTTGAAGCTTTCTTT
CASSPSKVFEAFF
>NA|NA|TRBV11-2|TRBJ1-6
TGTGCCAGCAGCTTCAGTCAGGGGAATAATTCACCCCTCCACTTT
CASSFSQGNNSPLHF
>NA|NA|TRBV5-1|TRBJ1-1
TGCGCCAGCAGCTTCACAGCGCCGATGAACACTGAAGCTTTCTTT
CASSFTAPMNTEAFF
>NA|TRBD1|TRBV19|TRBJ1-2
TGTGCCAGCGCCACGACAGGGAACTATGGCTACACCTTC
CASATTGNYGYTF
>NA|TRBD2|TRBV7-9|TRBJ2-2
TGTGCCAGCAGCCCCGGAGGACTAGCGGTCCTCACCGGGGAGCTGTTTTTT
CASSPGGLAVLTGELFF
>few|TRBD1|TRBV7-9|TRBJ1-2
TGTGCCAGCAGCCACCGGGACAGGGCCGGTTTGAACTATGGCTACACCTTC
CASSHRDRAGLNYGYTF
>NA|NA|TRBV6-1|TRBJ2-7
TGTGCCAGCAGTGTATCGCGGGAGCAGTACTTC
CASSVSREQYF
>NA|NA|TRBV27|TRBJ1-6
TGTGCCAGCAGTTTATTTACAACAACCAATTCACCCCTCCACTTT
CASSLFTTTNSPLHF
>NA|TRBD1|TRBV28|TRBJ2-2
TGTGCCAGCAGTTACAGGGGGCGGAACACCGGGGAGCTGTTTTTT
CASSYRGRNTGELFF
>few|NA|TRBV18|TRBJ1-6
TGTGCCAGCTCACCAGGACAGAATTCACCCCTCCACTTT
CASSPGQNSPLHF
>NA|TRBD1|TRBV14|TRBJ2-1
TGTGCCAGCAGCCAGAGAGGGACAGGTACGTGGTATGAGCAGTTCTTC
CASSQRGTGTWYEQFF
>NA|NA|TRBV30|TRBJ2-6
TGTGCCTGGAGTGGGTTTCAGGAACATGGGGCCAACGTCCTGACTTTC
CAWSGFQEHGANVLTF
>NA|NA|TRBV5-6|TRBJ2-7
TGTGCCAGCAGTGGGGTGGAGGGCTCCTACGAGCAGTACTTC
CASSGVEGSYEQYF
>NA|NA|TRBV30|TRBJ2-5
TGTGCCTGGAGTGTGGTCGGAGAGGAGACCCAGTACTTC
CAWSVVGEETQYF
>NA|NA|TRBV5-5|TRBJ2-7
TGTGCCAGCAGCTTGGCGGCAGGAAGGGTCTCCTACGAGCAGTACTTC
CASSLAAGRVSYEQYF
>few|NA|TRBV9|TRBJ1-2
TGTGCCAGCAGCGTAGACTCTGGGATCTATGGCTACACCTTC
CASSVDSGIYGYTF
>once|TRBD1|TRBV2|TRBJ2-7
TGTGCCAGGGACAGGGCCAGAGGTTCCTACGAGCAGTACTTC
CARDRARGSYEQYF
>NA|NA|TRBV7-9|TRBJ2-1
TGTGCCAGCAGCTTGACCCTCCGGGGGAACAATGAGCAGTTCTTC
CASSLTLRGNNEQFF
>NA|NA|TRBV27|TRBJ1-2
TGTGCCAGCAGTCCTAGACGGTCGGCAGATGGCTACACCTTC
CASSPRRSADGYTF